This record covers a single TCR beta chain. An end of the junction does not agree with germline; a read error may underlie this. The sample has other DNA sequences that encode this CDR3 too. The PCR used 60 Vbeta and 13 Jbeta primers. Assay: immunoSEQ multiplex PCR; the TCRdb copy retains only in-frame clones and omits some. In the table there are approximately 150,000 clones, 60% to 80% of which are singletons. These data belong to a study of cytomegalovirus exposure and HLA in healthy donors. The CDR3 totals 14 residues. Per the germline V gene, CDR1 is KGHSH and CDR2 is LQKENI. The chain links TRBV18 to TRBJ2-7, with 7 nucleotides matching TRBD1. Sequencing used PBMCs. This receptor was obtained from a female donor in good health and CMV-seronegative. This CDR3 reads CASSPRDSSYEQYF. The CDR3 DNA is TGCGCCAGCTCACCAAGGGACAGCTCCTACGAGCAGTACTTC.